A single sample is the source of the 32 T cell receptor beta chains below, sequenced in a study of tumor-infiltrating lymphocytes in primary liver carcinoma. Germline DNA was also extracted, while the blood RNA originated from unsorted whole blood. From around 0.5 ug of total RNA, TCR beta-specific cDNA was reverse-transcribed using a constant-region primer. ARM-PCR, slightly modified, supplied the TCR beta libraries through three nested multiplex PCR rounds. It was with TRBV1-TRBV30 forward primers and a C-beta reverse primer that the first two PCR rounds were run, at approximately 10 cycles each. TCRdb reprocessed the multiplex PCR reads with MiXCR, giving one entry per CDR3 protein. The sample has fewer than 250,000 distinct CDR3 sequences, less than 75% seen once. The sequenced sample consisted of peripheral blood. The receptors come from a woman aged 55 to 70 with primary liver carcinoma and hepatitis B virus infection.

This clonotype was seen a single time. One end of the junction fails to match germline, which may point to a read error. The rearrangement uses TRBV4-1 and TRBJ1-1; tentative D call: TRBD1 (5 bases). From germline, CDR1 is MGHRA and CDR2 YSYEKL. This CDR3 region has 15 residues. CDR3 DNA: TGCGCCGGCAGCCAAGTTGGGGGAACTAACACTGAAGCTTTCTTT. Its translation: CAGSQVGGTNTEAFF.

The chain is built from TRBV11-2 and TRBJ2-7; D may be TRBD2 (5 bases). The germline V gene has CDR1 SGHAT and CDR2 FQNNGV. The CDR3 runs to 15 residues. CDR3 in amino acids: CISSDWRAASYEQYF. In nucleotides, the CDR3 is TGTATCAGCAGCGACTGGCGGGCGGCCTCCTACGAGCAGTACTTC.

This clonotype was recorded once. CDR3: CASSPTTGDDGQFF. Written as DNA, the CDR3 is TGCGCCAGCAGCCCGACCACAGGGGATGATGGGCAGTTCTTC. This sequence joins TRBV4-1 and TRBJ2-1; TRBD1 matches at 7 bases. The CDR3 sequence is 14 residues long. J was trimmed by 12 bases and V by 4 bases; bases with no gene match: 12. Germline V lookup: CDR1 MGHRA, CDR2 YSYEKL.

Comment on this clonotype: The final CDR3 position lacks the conserved phenylalanine or tryptophan, pointing to a likely read error. The V call is TRBV18, the J call TRBJ1-2, with D unresolved. This CDR3 contains 13 residues. CDR1 KGHSH and CDR2 LQKENI come from the germline V gene. Trimming removed 3 bases at V and 2 bases at J, with 7 bases between. CDR3 in amino acids: CASSPSRNYGYTI. Written as DNA, the CDR3 is TGTGCCAGCTCACCCAGCAGGAACTATGGCTACACCATC.

V gene TRBV20-1 combines with J gene TRBJ2-1; 16 nucleotides line up with TRBD2. CDR1 is DFQATT, CDR2 SNEGSKA, per germline (reference sequence). The trim removed 5 bases at V and 0 bases at J, leaving 13 bases unmatched. The CDR3 has 20 amino acids. The CDR3: CSAPKNPGLAGGSSYNEQFF. CDR3 in DNA: TGCAGTGCTCCAAAGAATCCGGGACTAGCGGGGGGGAGCTCCTACAATGAGCAGTTCTTC.

This clonotype was picked up one time. A much larger clone is a single base away; this may be a read error. The rearrangement joins TRBV12-3 or TRBV12-4 to TRBJ2-7; D is possibly TRBD2 (5 bases). This CDR3 region has 18 residues. This CDR3 reads CAGSGRYSSGNRDYEQYF. The CDR3 DNA reads as TGTGCCGGCAGCGGAAGGTATAGCTCGGGGAATCGCGACTACGAGCAGTACTTC.

A remark on this clonotype: This may come from a read error, since a much larger clone is one base off. In nucleotides, the CDR3 is TGTGCCAGCAGCCCCCGTTATGGGGACACTGTAGCTTTCTTT. It translates to CASSPRYGDTVAFF. This chain links TRBV5-5 with TRBJ1-1; possible D gene TRBD1, 6 bases. Germline V gene lookup returns CDR1 SGHKS and CDR2 YYEKEE (reference sequence). The CDR3 is 14 residues long. Based on the CDR3 plus reference TRBV5-5 and TRBJ1-1, the full variable domain is DAGVTQSPTHLIKTRGQQVTLRCSPISGHKSVSWYQQVLGQGPQFIFQYYEKEERGRGNFPDRFSARQFPNYSSELNVNALLLGDSALYLCASSPRYGDTVAFFGQGTRLTVV.

As concerns this clonotype: A read error is likely, as this CDR3 ends without the conserved phenylalanine or tryptophan. The chain joins TRBV6-5 to TRBJ1-1; D might be TRBD1 (6 bases). Germline CDR1 reads MNHEY; CDR2 reads SVGAGI. The CDR3 runs to 14 residues. The CDR3 here is CACSYFGGGTEAFT. The CDR3 DNA reads TGTGCCTGCAGTTACTTCGGAGGGGGCACTGAAGCTTTCACT.

This clonotype was seen ten or more times. The junction does not match germline at one end; this may be a read error. The rearrangement links TRBV11-2 to TRBJ2-2; maybe TRBD2 (6 bases). In germline, CDR1 is SGHAT, CDR2 FQNNGV. The CDR3 runs 18 residues. The DNA for the CDR3 is TGTGCCAGCGGCTTCGGAAGCGGACTACTAGCGAACACCGGGGAGCTGTTTTTT. Protein product: CASGFGSGLLANTGELFF.

This clonotype was found many times. The rearrangement uses TRBV11-2 and TRBJ2-7, with D possibly TRBD1 on 6 matching bases. This CDR3 region has 16 residues. The ends were cut back, 1 base at V and 0 bases at J, with 13 bases in the middle. Per germline, CDR1 SGHAT and CDR2 FQNNGV. The CDR3 spells CASSLGRDTISYEQYF. The CDR3 DNA reads as TGTGCCAGCAGCTTAGGAAGGGACACCATCTCCTACGAGCAGTACTTC.

With regard to this clonotype: Given the absence of the conserved phenylalanine or tryptophan at the CDR3 end, a read error is likely. This chain joins TRBV7-8 and TRBJ2-1; D remains ambiguous. The CDR3 runs to 15 residues. Looked up from germline, CDR1 is SGHVS and CDR2 is FQNEAQ. Trimming took 2 bases from V and 7 from J, leaving 15 bases between them. CDR3 DNA sequence: TGTGCCAGCAGCTTACGGTACAACCAAGTGAATGAGCAGTTCTCC. Amino acid sequence: CASSLRYNQVNEQFS.

A note on this clonotype: One junction end disagrees with the germline gene, perhaps due to a read error. The CDR3 DNA reads as TGTACCAGCGGCCAAGATCCGGACAGGGAAGAGACCCAGTACTTC. Protein sequence: CTSGQDPDREETQYF. The chain links TRBV4-2 to TRBJ2-5, with TRBD1 matching over 8 bases. Per germline, CDR1 LGHNA and CDR2 YNFKEQ. The CDR3 loop spans 15 amino acids.

Of note for this clonotype: A much bigger clone sits one base away, suggesting this may be a read error. The V call is TRBV10-3, the J call TRBJ1-1; 8 bases are a match to TRBD1. The CDR3 length is 15 residues. Germline V CDR1 and CDR2: ENHRY, SYGVKD. V was clipped by 5 bases and J by 1 base; unmatched bases: 6. Written as DNA, the CDR3 is TGTGCCATCAGTCTACAGGGGGTTGGGAACACTGAAGCTTTCTTT. It specifies CAISLQGVGNTEAFF.

For this clonotype: A much larger clone is a single base away; this may be a read error. The chain joins TRBV6-1 to TRBJ2-2; 8 bases match TRBD1. Trimming at V came to 8 bases and at J to 10 bases, leaving 21 bases not matched to a gene. Germline CDR1 reads MNHNS; CDR2 reads SASEGT. This CDR3 has 17 amino acids. CDR3 sequence (DNA): TGTGCCAGCCGTCAGCTCAGGGGGCTAGCCAGAGGGGAGGAGCTGTTTTTT. It codes for CASRQLRGLARGEELFF.

The rearrangement links TRBV4-2 to TRBJ2-3; D possibly corresponds to TRBD2 (6 bases). This CDR3 is built from 18 residues. V was trimmed by 3 bases and J by 4 bases, leaving 23 bases between them. The germline V gene has CDR1 LGHNA and CDR2 YNFKEQ. The CDR3: CASSQLWWDFCPADTQYF. CDR3 nucleotide sequence: TGTGCCAGCAGCCAGCTCTGGTGGGACTTCTGCCCTGCAGATACGCAGTATTTT.

This clonotype has just one count. The chain employs TRBV12-5 and TRBJ2-1; a possible D gene is TRBD2 (6 bases). This CDR3 has 18 residues. Germline CDR1 and CDR2: LGHNT and FRNRAP. The germline V and J ends were trimmed by 5 bases and 0 bases, with 20 bases remaining between them. The CDR3 nucleotides are TGTGCTAGTGGTCCGCATGGCGGGAAGGGTAGCTCCTACAATGAGCAGTTCTTC. Protein: CASGPHGGKGSSYNEQFF.

The chain links TRBV14 to TRBJ1-1, with TRBD1 identical over 7 bases. This CDR3 spans 16 amino acids. J lost 4 bases, V lost 6 bases, and 14 bases had no gene match. CDR1 is SGHDN, CDR2 FVKESK, per germline. CDR3 amino acids: CASSPNRGGWGTEAFF. The CDR3 bases are TGTGCCAGCAGTCCCAACAGGGGTGGGTGGGGCACTGAAGCTTTCTTT.

This clonotype was picked up a small number of times. V usage is TRBV21-1 and J usage is TRBJ2-1; the D call of TRBD2 is as the table states it, not checked on the DNA. TRBV21-1 is shown as a pseudogene. This CDR3 is 15 amino acids long. CDR3 amino acids: CASSAPGLALNEQFF. The CDR3, as DNA: TGTGCCAGCAGCGCCCCGGGACTAGCCCTCAATGAGCAGTTCTTC.

The rearrangement joins TRBV14 to TRBJ2-7, with D perhaps TRBD1 (5 bases). Trimming took off 3 bases at V and 7 bases at J, with 19 bases between the two ends. CDR3 size: 15 residues. CDR1 is SGHDN, CDR2 FVKESK, per germline. This CDR3 reads CASSHSMGLRGEQYF. In nucleotides, the CDR3 is TGTGCCAGCAGCCACTCAATGGGGCTCCGTGGAGAGCAGTACTTC. The full variable domain, completed using reference TRBV14 and TRBJ2-7, is EAGVTQFPSHSVIEKGQTVTLRCDPISGHDNLYWYRRVMGKEIKFLLHFVKESKQDESGMPNNRFLAERTGGTYSTLKVQPAELEDSGVYFCASSHSMGLRGEQYFGPGTRLTVT.

On this clonotype: Given a much more abundant clone one base away, this may be a read error. The chain combines TRBV6-5 with TRBJ1-1; 10 bases agree with TRBD1. The germline CDR1 and CDR2 sequences are MNHEY and SVGAGI. The CDR3 has 15 amino acids. The CDR3 nucleotides are TGTGCCAGCAGTCCCCAGACAGGGGGCCCCACTGAAACTTTCTTT. It is translated as CASSPQTGGPTETFF.

A word on this clonotype: Mismatch with germline at one junction end may stem from a read error. This chain joins TRBV7-8 and TRBJ2-1; D gene unclear. Looked up from germline, CDR1 is SGHVS and CDR2 is FQNEAQ. CDR3 length: 12 residues. The CDR3 spells CASSFLYNEQSF. The DNA of the CDR3 is TGTGCCAGCAGCTTTCTTTACAATGAGCAGTCCTTC.

Ten or more counts support this clonotype. The rearrangement uses TRBV7-9 and TRBJ2-1; D is possibly TRBD1 (6 bases). CDR3 length: 12 residues. V lost 3 bases and J 9 bases, leaving 9 bases between the germline ends. Germline-derived CDR1 and CDR2 are SEHNR and FQNEAQ (reference sequence). CDR3: CASSFTGLEQFF. In DNA form, the CDR3 reads TGTGCCAGCAGCTTCACAGGGCTTGAGCAGTTCTTC. The full variable domain, with the rest looked up from reference TRBV7-9 and TRBJ2-1, is DTGVSQNPRHKITKRGQNVTFRCDPISEHNRLYWYRQTLGQGPEFLTYFQNEAQLEKSRLLSDRFSAERPKGSFSTLEIQRTEQGDSAMYLCASSFTGLEQFFGPGTRLTVL.

Many counts were recorded for this clonotype. The chain is built from TRBV6-2 or TRBV6-3 and TRBJ1-5, with 7 nucleotides matching TRBD1. Per the germline V gene, CDR1 is MNHEY and CDR2 is SVGEGT. The CDR3 runs to 17 residues. The junction had 11 bases not matched to a gene; V was cut back by 5 bases and J by 1 base. CDR3 protein: CASSPDRARGSNQPQHF. For the CDR3, the DNA is TGTGCCAGCAGTCCCGACAGGGCCCGCGGCAGCAATCAGCCCCAGCATTTT.

This clonotype was picked up a small number of times. V and J are TRBV28 and TRBJ2-5; 9 nucleotides align to TRBD2. With 6 bases clipped from V and 5 bases from J, the junction kept 10 bases outside the gene matches. This CDR3 contains 15 residues. Germline assignment: CDR1 MDHEN and CDR2 SYDVKM. The CDR3 DNA is TGTGCCAGCAGAGGTCGAGCGGGGGGCCGGGAGACCCAGTACTTC. This sequence encodes CASRGRAGGRETQYF.

This clonotype was seen a handful of times. The V and J genes are TRBV5-1 and TRBJ1-1, with 7 bases aligning to TRBD1. This CDR3 has 14 amino acids. The J segment lost 1 base and the V segment lost 4 bases, leaving 4 bases of the junction unmatched. CDR1 is SGHRS and CDR2 is YFSETQ in the germline V gene. The CDR3 DNA reads as TGCGCCAGCAGCGAGAACAGGGGGAACACTGAAGCTTTCTTT. Its translation is CASSENRGNTEAFF.

This clonotype was seen only a few times. The rearrangement links TRBV28 to TRBJ2-2, with 8 bases matching TRBD2. With 5 bases clipped from V and 6 bases from J, the junction kept 8 bases outside the gene matches. The CDR3 is 15 amino acids. Looked up from germline, CDR1 is MDHEN and CDR2 is SYDVKM. The CDR3 bases are TGTGCCAGCAGTCTCGCGGGAGGCTATGCCGGGGAGCTGTTTTTT. Protein: CASSLAGGYAGELFF.

This clonotype was observed many times. The chain couples TRBV10-2 to TRBJ1-2; D unclear. CDR1 and CDR2 from the germline V gene are WSHSY and SAAADI. V was clipped by 5 bases and J by 5 bases, with 12 bases between them. The CDR3 has 13 amino acids. The CDR3 protein is CASSTGSGYGYTF. DNA for the CDR3: TGCGCCAGCAGTACGGGCTCTGGGTATGGCTACACCTTC.

Of note for this clonotype: A junction boundary mismatches the germline segment, possibly from a read error. The genes are TRBV11-2 and TRBJ1-4, with a weak D call TRBD1 (5 bases). The germline CDR1 and CDR2 sequences are SGHAT and FQNNGV. CDR3 length: 18 residues. The CDR3 here is CVSSSAGTTRATNEKPFF. DNA for the CDR3: TGTGTCAGCAGCTCGGCAGGGACCACTCGAGCAACTAATGAAAAACCGTTTTTT.

The chain recombines TRBV4-2 with TRBJ2-7; D is unclear. Germline V gene lookup returns CDR1 LGHNA and CDR2 YNFKEQ. The ends were cut back, 2 bases at V and 3 bases at J, with 14 bases in the middle. The CDR3 has 15 residues. For the CDR3, the DNA is TGTGCCAGCAGCCAATCCGCGGTCCTAGACTACGAGCAGTACTTC. Translated, it gives CASSQSAVLDYEQYF.

This clonotype was found once. Since a much larger clone is just one base distant, this may be a read error. The chain links TRBV10-1 to TRBJ1-5; D might be TRBD1 (6 bases). The germline gives CDR1 WNHNN, CDR2 SYGVQD (reference sequence). The CDR3 is made up of 15 amino acids. V was trimmed by 3 bases and J by 4 bases, leaving 13 bases between them. The CDR3 sequence is CASSDSQGRNQPQHF. CDR3 DNA: TGCGCCAGCAGTGACTCGCAGGGGAGGAATCAGCCCCAGCATTTT.

The V and J genes are TRBV6-5 and TRBJ2-7, with TRBD1 identical over 7 bases. Trimming cost V 6 bases and J 4 bases; bases outside gene matches: 6. Germline values: CDR1 MNHEY, CDR2 SVGAGI. The CDR3 is 13 residues long. The DNA for the CDR3 is TGTGCCAGCAGGACAGGGACCGCATACGAGCAGTACTTC. It is translated as CASRTGTAYEQYF.

Notes on this clonotype: An end of the junction does not agree with germline; a read error may underlie this. The rearrangement joins TRBV29-1 to TRBJ2-5, with 16 bases aligning to TRBD2. The CDR3 contains 13 residues. CDR1 is SQVTM, CDR2 ANQGSEA, per germline. CDR3 in DNA: TGCAGCGAGGGACTAGCGGGAGGGGAGACCCAGCACTTC. This gives the protein CSEGLAGGETQHF. Combining the CDR3 with reference TRBV29-1 and TRBJ2-5 gives the whole variable domain SAVISQKPSRDICQRGTSLTIQCQVDSQVTMMFWYRQQPGQSLTLIATANQGSEATYESGFVIDKFPISRPNLTFSTLTVSNMSPEDSSIYLCSEGLAGGETQHFGPGTRLLVL.